Sequencing of this T cell receptor (beta chain) was carried out in a study of blood T cell repertoires in COVID-19. The CDR3 has 17 residues. Using immunoSEQ multiplex PCR, the repertoire was profiled, and TCRdb retains in-frame clones only, with some absent. The data contain approximately 150,000 clones, roughly nine tenths of them singletons. This chain uses TRBV7-5 with TRBJ2-4; the tabulated D call, TRBD2, remains unverified against the DNA. TRBV7-5 is a pseudogene segment. The sequencing sample was made of peripheral blood. The receptor was isolated from a human donor in a cohort sampled during active COVID-19. The CDR3 here is CVRSCPVCVSAKNIQYF. For the CDR3, the DNA is TGTGTCAGAAGCTGCCCGGTTTGCGTTTCAGCCAAAAACATTCAGTACTTC.